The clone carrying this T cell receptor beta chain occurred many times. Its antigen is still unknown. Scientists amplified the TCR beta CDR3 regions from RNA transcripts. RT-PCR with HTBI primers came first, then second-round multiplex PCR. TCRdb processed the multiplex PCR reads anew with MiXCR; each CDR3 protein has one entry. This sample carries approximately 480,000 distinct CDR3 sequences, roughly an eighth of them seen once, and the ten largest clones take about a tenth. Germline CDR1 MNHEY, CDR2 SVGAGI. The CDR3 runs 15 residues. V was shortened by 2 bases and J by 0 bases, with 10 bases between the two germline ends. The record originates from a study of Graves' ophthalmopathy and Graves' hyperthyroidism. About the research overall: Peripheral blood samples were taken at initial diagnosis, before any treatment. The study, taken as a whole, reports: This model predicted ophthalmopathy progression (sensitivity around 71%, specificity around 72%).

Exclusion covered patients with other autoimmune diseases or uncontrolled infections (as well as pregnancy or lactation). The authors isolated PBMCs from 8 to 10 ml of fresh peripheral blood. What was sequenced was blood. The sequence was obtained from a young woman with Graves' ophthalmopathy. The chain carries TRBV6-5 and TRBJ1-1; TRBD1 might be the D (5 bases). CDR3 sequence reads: CASSYGAVMNTEAFF. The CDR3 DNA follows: TGTGCCAGCAGTTACGGGGCCGTCATGAACACTGAAGCTTTCTTT.